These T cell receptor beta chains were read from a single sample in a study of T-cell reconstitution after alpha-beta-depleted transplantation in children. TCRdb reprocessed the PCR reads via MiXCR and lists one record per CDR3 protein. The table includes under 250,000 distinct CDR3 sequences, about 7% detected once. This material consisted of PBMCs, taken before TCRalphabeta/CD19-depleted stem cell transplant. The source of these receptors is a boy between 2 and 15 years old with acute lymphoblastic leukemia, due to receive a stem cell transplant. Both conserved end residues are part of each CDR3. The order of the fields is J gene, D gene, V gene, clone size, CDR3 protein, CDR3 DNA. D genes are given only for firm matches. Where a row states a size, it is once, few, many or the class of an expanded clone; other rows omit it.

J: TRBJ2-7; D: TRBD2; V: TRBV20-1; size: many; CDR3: CSASKRGSGAYEQYF; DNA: TGCAGTGCTAGTAAACGCGGGAGTGGGGCCTACGAGCAGTACTTC
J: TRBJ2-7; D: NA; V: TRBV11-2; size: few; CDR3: CASSFIASGYEQYF; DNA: TGTGCCAGCAGCTTTATTGCCTCCGGGTACGAGCAGTACTTC
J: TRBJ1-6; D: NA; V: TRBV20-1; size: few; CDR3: CSARRGASYNSPLHF; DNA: TGCAGTGCTAGACGGGGGGCGTCCTATAATTCACCCCTCCACTTT
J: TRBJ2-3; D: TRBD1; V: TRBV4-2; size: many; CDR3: CASSPLWQGARDTQYF; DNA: TGTGCCAGCAGCCCCCTCTGGCAGGGGGCTAGGGATACGCAGTATTTT
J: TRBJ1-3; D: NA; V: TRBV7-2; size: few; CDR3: CASTPGFGNTIYF; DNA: TGTGCCAGCACCCCGGGGTTTGGAAACACCATATATTTT
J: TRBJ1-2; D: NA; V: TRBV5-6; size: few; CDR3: CASLAGIGTGYTF; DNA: TGTGCCAGCCTGGCCGGGATTGGTACTGGCTACACCTTC
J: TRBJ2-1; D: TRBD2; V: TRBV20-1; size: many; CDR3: CSARDSAGGSSYNEQFF; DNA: TGCAGTGCTAGAGATTCGGCGGGGGGGAGCTCCTACAATGAGCAGTTCTTC
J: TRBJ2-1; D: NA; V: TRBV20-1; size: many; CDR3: CSASSYNEQFF; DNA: TGCAGTGCTAGCTCCTACAATGAGCAGTTCTTC
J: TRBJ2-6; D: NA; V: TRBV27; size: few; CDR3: CASSSRRISGANVLTF; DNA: TGTGCCAGCAGTTCCAGGAGAATCTCTGGGGCCAACGTCCTGACTTTC
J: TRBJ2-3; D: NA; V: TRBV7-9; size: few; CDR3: CASSLALTPDTQYF; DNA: TGTGCCAGCAGCTTAGCGTTAACACCAGATACGCAGTATTTT
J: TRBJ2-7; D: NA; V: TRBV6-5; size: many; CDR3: CASSNGVYEQYF; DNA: TGTGCCAGCTCCAATGGCGTCTACGAGCAGTACTTC
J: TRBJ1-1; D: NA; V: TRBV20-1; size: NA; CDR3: CSAQEGRLNTEAFF; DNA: TGCAGTGCCCAGGAGGGCAGGCTGAACACTGAAGCTTTCTTT
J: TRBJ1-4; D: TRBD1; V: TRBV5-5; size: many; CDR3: CASSLEGQVNEKLFF; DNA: TGTGCCAGCAGCTTGGAGGGACAGGTCAATGAAAAACTGTTTTTT
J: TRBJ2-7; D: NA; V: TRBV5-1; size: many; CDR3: CASSVNSDYEQYF; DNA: TGCGCCAGCAGCGTCAACAGCGACTACGAGCAGTACTTC